Listed here are 14 T cell receptor beta chains from one sample, sequenced in a study of blood T cell repertoires in COVID-19. Using immunoSEQ multiplex PCR, the repertoire was profiled, and TCRdb retains in-frame clones only, with some absent. The table records approximately 300,000 clones, around 90% of them present only once. Input material: PBMCs or T cells enriched from blood (not recorded which). These TCRs come from a woman younger than 45 who had recovered from COVID-19.

This clone was recorded once. The chain uses TRBV2 and TRBJ1-4, with D maybe TRBD1 (6 bases). The germline V and J ends were trimmed by 7 bases and 7 bases, with 16 bases remaining between them. The CDR3 covers 14 residues. The germline V gene has CDR1 SNHLY and CDR2 FYNNEI. For the CDR3, the DNA is TGTGCCAGCATTACAGGGAGTAGCGTTGAAAAACTGTTTTTT. It specifies CASITGSSVEKLFF.

The gene calls are TRBV3-1 (or the pseudogene TRBV3-2) and TRBJ2-7; a possible D gene is TRBD1 (6 bases). Looked up from germline, CDR1 is LGHDT and CDR2 is YNNKEL (reference sequence). Trimming removed 4 bases at V and 7 bases at J, with 20 bases between. The CDR3 has 15 residues. The DNA of the CDR3 is TGTGCCAGCAGCCCGGAACCGTACAGGGCCCGGGAGCAGTACTTC. Translating it yields CASSPEPYRAREQYF.

The rearrangement joins TRBV6-5 to TRBJ2-6, with D uncertain. In germline, CDR1 is MNHEY, CDR2 SVGAGI. CDR3 length: 14 amino acids. Trimming left V 7 bases short and J 2 bases short, with 9 bases between. This CDR3 reads CASTQSAGANVLTF. The DNA for the CDR3 is TGTGCCAGCACCCAATCGGCTGGGGCCAACGTCCTGACTTTC.

This clone came up once. The chain joins TRBV7-9 to TRBJ1-2; D not certain. Germline V lookup: CDR1 SEHNR, CDR2 FQNEAQ (reference sequence). The CDR3 totals 11 residues. Trimming removed 2 bases at V and 8 bases at J, with 6 bases between. The CDR3 nucleotides are TGTGCCAGCAGCTTAACAGAGGGCTACACCTTC. It codes for CASSLTEGYTF.

This chain joins TRBV7-2 and TRBJ2-5; 14 bases line up with TRBD2. The CDR3 is made up of 17 amino acids. The germline V gene encodes CDR1 SGHTA and CDR2 FQGNSA. Trimming cost V 5 bases and J 7 bases; bases outside gene matches: 12. The CDR3, as DNA: TGTGCCAGCAGCCCAGCCGGGACTAGCGGGAGTTCTGGGACCCAGTACTTC. This encodes CASSPAGTSGSSGTQYF.

This chain connects TRBV5-1 to TRBJ2-2; D not resolved. V was shortened by 0 bases and J by 5 bases, with 5 bases between the two germline ends. Germline lookup yields CDR1 SGHRS and CDR2 YFSETQ. The CDR3 loop spans 13 amino acids. This CDR3 is CASSLVTTGELFF. CDR3 bases: TGCGCCAGCAGCTTGGTGACAACCGGGGAGCTGTTTTTT. Full variable domain (remainder filled in from reference TRBV5-1 and TRBJ2-2): KAGVTQTPRYLIKTRGQQVTLSCSPISGHRSVSWYQQTPGQGLQFLFEYFSETQRNKGNFPGRFSGRQFSNSRSEMNVSTLELGDSALYLCASSLVTTGELFFGEGSRLTVL.

The rearrangement joins TRBV7-9 to TRBJ1-5; a possible D gene is TRBD1 (6 bases). Trimming pared 10 bases from V and 6 bases from J, leaving 19 bases between. From germline, CDR1 is SEHNR and CDR2 FQNEAQ (reference sequence). The CDR3 is made up of 14 amino acids. The chain's CDR3 is CAISGQYPGQPQHF. The CDR3 nucleotides read TGTGCCATATCAGGACAGTATCCGGGTCAGCCCCAGCATTTT. Full variable domain (remainder filled in from reference TRBV7-9 and TRBJ1-5): DTGVSQNPRHKITKRGQNVTFRCDPISEHNRLYWYRQTLGQGPEFLTYFQNEAQLEKSRLLSDRFSAERPKGSFSTLEIQRTEQGDSAMYLCAISGQYPGQPQHFGDGTRLSIL.

This clone was observed once. J is TRBJ2-1 and V is TRBV12-3 or TRBV12-4; TRBD1 matches at 8 bases. CDR3 length: 13 amino acids. With V trimmed by 5 bases and J by 6 bases, 3 bases remained unmatched. The CDR3 DNA reads TGTGCCAGCAGTCGCGGACAGGGCAATGAGCAGTTCTTC. Translating it yields CASSRGQGNEQFF.

The chain is built from TRBV5-8 and TRBJ2-3; possible D gene TRBD1, 6 bases. The CDR3 spans 16 residues. The V and J ends lost 3 bases and 4 bases respectively, with 18 bases between them. From germline, CDR1 is SGHTS and CDR2 YDEGEE. The CDR3 sequence is CASSSPGLGAADTQYF. The CDR3 nucleotides are TGTGCCAGCAGCTCCCCGGGCTTGGGGGCCGCAGATACGCAGTATTTT.

CDR3 bases: TGCGCCAGCAGTCGTCAGACTGTCGCTGAAGCTTTCTTT. Translated: CASSRQTVAEAFF. This chain links TRBV10-2 with TRBJ1-1; D gene uncertain. The length of the CDR3 is 13 residues. The germline V gene encodes CDR1 WSHSY and CDR2 SAAADI. The V and J ends lost 5 bases and 6 bases respectively, with 13 bases between them.

V and J are TRBV7-9 and TRBJ2-3; 8 bases line up with TRBD2. Per the germline V gene, CDR1 is SEHNR and CDR2 is FQNEAQ (reference sequence). The CDR3 is 17 residues long. Trimming removed 4 bases from V and 2 bases from J; junction bases left unmatched: 11. This chain's CDR3 is CASSSLEAGAATDTQYF. The CDR3 bases are TGTGCCAGCAGCTCATTAGAAGCGGGGGCCGCCACAGATACGCAGTATTTT.

The rearrangement joins TRBV4-2 to TRBJ2-5, with a possible D match to TRBD2 (6 bases). Germline V CDR1 and CDR2: LGHNA, YNFKEQ. The CDR3 loop spans 16 amino acids. The ends were cut back, 0 bases at V and 2 bases at J, with 13 bases in the middle. The CDR3 DNA follows: TGTGCCAGCAGCCAAGACCTTTTGCTAGCGCAAGAGACCCAGTACTTC. Translation: CASSQDLLLAQETQYF.

This clone showed up just a few times. J is TRBJ2-1 and V is TRBV7-9; possible D gene TRBD2, 6 bases. Germline V gene lookup returns CDR1 SEHNR and CDR2 FQNEAQ (reference sequence). The CDR3 has 16 residues. The germline V and J ends were trimmed by 3 bases and 0 bases, with 12 bases remaining between them. CDR3 region: CASSLAGTYSYNEQFF. The CDR3 DNA reads as TGTGCCAGCAGCTTGGCCGGGACTTACTCCTACAATGAGCAGTTCTTC.

The V gene is TRBV25-1, the J gene TRBJ1-6; 8 bases agree with TRBD1. After removal of 6 bases from V and 7 bases from J, the junction contained 5 bases not matched to a gene. The CDR3 covers 14 residues. CDR1 is MGHDK and CDR2 is SYGVNS in the germline V gene. The CDR3 nucleotides read TGTGCCAGCAGCCTCGGGACAGGCAATTCACCCCTCCACTTT. The encoded protein is CASSLGTGNSPLHF.